This T cell receptor beta chain was captured by sequencing in a study of T cells in Graves' hyperthyroidism and ophthalmopathy. In the study overall: Sampling of peripheral blood happened at initial diagnosis, prior to any treatment.

Source material for PBMCs was over 8 ml fresh peripheral blood. This clonotype showed up many times. What it recognizes is unknown. The CDR3 contains 11 residues. V lost 5 bases to trimming and J lost 8 bases, with 9 bases between them. CDR1 is SNHLY, CDR2 FYNNEI, per germline. RNA transcripts were the template for amplifying TCR beta CDR3 regions. The TCR CDR3 was amplified in a first-round RT-PCR using the HTBI primer set. A single record per CDR3 protein comes from TCRdb applying MiXCR to the multiplex PCR reads. This table holds some 380,000 distinct CDR3 sequences, roughly 12% found once. Overall study findings and caveats: Most expanded thyroid clonotypes above 0.001 recurred in blood.

This TCR came from a man under 40 with Graves' hyperthyroidism that later progressed to Graves' ophthalmopathy. Material for sequencing was blood. The chain is built from TRBV2 and TRBJ1-2; no firm D call. CDR3 nucleotides: TGTGCCAGCAGTTCTACGGGGGGCTACACCTTC. This encodes CASSSTGGYTF.